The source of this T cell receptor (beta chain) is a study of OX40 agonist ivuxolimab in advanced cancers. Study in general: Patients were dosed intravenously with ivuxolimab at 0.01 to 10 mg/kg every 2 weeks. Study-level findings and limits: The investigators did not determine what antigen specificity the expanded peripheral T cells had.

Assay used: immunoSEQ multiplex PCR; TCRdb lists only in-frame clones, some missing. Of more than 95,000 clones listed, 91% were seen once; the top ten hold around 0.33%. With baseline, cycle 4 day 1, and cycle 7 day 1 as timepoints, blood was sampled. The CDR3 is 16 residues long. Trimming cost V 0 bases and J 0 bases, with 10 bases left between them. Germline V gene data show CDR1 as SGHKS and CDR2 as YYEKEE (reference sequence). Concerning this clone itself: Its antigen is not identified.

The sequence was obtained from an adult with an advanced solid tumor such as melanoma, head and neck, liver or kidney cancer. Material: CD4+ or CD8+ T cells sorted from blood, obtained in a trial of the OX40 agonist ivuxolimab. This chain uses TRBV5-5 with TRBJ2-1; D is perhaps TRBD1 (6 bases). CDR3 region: CASSLGQVYSYNEQFF. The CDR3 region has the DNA TGTGCCAGCAGCTTGGGACAGGTTTACTCCTACAATGAGCAGTTCTTC.